These 2 T cell receptor beta chains share one sample of origin, sequenced in a study of T cell responses to AZD1222 COVID-19 vaccine. Measured with immunoSEQ multiplex PCR; TCRdb has only the in-frame clones, and not every one. The sample records around 180,000 clones, almost 95% being singletons. The specimen comprised peripheral blood, sampled on day 0 of AZD1222 vaccination. The receptor source for this set is an adult in good health.

This chain joins TRBV3-1 (or the pseudogene TRBV3-2) and TRBJ2-5; 13 bases agree with TRBD2. Germline assignment: CDR1 LGHDT and CDR2 YNNKEL (reference sequence). The CDR3 spans 18 residues. V dropped 0 bases and J dropped 3; count of bases not matched to a gene: 7. This chain's CDR3 is CASSQDGLAGVGKETQYF. The CDR3 DNA reads TGTGCCAGCAGCCAAGACGGACTAGCGGGAGTTGGGAAAGAGACCCAGTACTTC.

This sequence joins TRBV5-1 and TRBJ2-3; TRBD1 agrees at 8 bases. The CDR3 covers 16 residues. From germline, CDR1 is SGHRS and CDR2 YFSETQ. The V and J ends lost 0 bases and 0 bases, in that order; junction bases with no gene match: 3. The CDR3: CASSLGTGLSTDTQYF. As DNA, the CDR3 is TGCGCCAGCAGCTTGGGGACAGGGCTTAGCACAGATACGCAGTATTTT.